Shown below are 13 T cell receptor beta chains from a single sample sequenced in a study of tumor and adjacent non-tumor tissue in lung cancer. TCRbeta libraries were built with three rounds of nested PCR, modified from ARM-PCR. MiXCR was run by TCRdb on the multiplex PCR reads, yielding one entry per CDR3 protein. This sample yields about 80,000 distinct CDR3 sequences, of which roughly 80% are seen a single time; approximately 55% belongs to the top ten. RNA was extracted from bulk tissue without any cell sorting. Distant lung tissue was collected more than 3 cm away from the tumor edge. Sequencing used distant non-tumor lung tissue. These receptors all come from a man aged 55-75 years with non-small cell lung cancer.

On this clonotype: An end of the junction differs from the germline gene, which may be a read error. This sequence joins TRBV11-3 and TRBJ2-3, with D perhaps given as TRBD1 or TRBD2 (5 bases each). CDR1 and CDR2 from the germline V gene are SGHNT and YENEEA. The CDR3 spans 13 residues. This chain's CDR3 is CASRFQGADTRYF. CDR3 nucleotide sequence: TGTGCCAGCAGGTTTCAGGGAGCAGATACGCGGTATTTT.

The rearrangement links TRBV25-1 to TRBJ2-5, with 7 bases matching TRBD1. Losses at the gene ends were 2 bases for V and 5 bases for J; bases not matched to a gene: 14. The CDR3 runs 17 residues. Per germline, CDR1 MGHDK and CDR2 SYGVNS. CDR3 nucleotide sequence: TGTGCCAGCAGTGAAAGGGGGCAGGGATGGAGGATGGAGACCCAGTACTTC. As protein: CASSERGQGWRMETQYF.

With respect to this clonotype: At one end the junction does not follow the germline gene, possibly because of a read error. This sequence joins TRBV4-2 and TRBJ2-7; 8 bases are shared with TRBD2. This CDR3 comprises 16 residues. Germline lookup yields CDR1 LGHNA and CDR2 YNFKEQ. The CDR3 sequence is CASSQSGTSSLYERYF. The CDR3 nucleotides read TGTGCCAGCAGCCAATCGGGGACTAGTTCTTTGTATGAGCGGTACTTC.

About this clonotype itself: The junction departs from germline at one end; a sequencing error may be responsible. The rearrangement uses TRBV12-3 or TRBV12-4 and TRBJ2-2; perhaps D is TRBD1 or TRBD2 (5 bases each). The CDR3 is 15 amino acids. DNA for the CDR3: TGTGCCAGCAGTCCCCCCACTGCGGACATCGGGAAGCTGTTTTTT. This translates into CASSPPTADIGKLFF.

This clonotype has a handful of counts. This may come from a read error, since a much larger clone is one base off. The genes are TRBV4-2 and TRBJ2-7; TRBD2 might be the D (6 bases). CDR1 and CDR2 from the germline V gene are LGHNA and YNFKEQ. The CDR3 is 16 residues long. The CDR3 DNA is TGTGTCAGCAGCCAAGGGGACCCGGGACTCGGGGACGAGCAGTACTTC. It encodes CVSSQGDPGLGDEQYF.

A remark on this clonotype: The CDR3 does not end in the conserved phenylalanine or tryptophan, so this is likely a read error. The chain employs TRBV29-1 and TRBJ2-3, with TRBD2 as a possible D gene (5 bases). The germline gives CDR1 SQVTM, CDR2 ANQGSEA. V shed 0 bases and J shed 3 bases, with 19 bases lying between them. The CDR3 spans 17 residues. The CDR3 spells CSVEDPQRSSATDTQYL. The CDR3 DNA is TGCAGCGTTGAAGACCCTCAGAGGAGTAGCGCGACAGATACGCAGTATTTA.

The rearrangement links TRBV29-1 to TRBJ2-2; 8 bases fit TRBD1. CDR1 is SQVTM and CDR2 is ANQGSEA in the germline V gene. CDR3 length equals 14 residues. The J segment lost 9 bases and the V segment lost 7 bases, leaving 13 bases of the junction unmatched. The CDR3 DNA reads TGCAGCGCTGGTGAGGACAGGGCCTCCCGGGAGCTGTTTTTT. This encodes CSAGEDRASRELFF.

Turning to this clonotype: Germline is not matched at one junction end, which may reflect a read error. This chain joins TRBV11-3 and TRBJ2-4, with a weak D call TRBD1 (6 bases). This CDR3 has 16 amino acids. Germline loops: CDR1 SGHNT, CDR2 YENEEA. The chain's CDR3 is CARSLSGTLIKNIQYF. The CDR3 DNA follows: TGTGCCAGAAGCTTATCCGGGACACTCATCAAAAACATTCAGTACTTC.

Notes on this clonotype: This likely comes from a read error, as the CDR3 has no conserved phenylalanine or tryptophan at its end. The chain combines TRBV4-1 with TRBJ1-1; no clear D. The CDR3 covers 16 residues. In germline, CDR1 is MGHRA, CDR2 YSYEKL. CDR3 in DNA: TGCGACAGCAGCGGTGGCCCTACCTCTATGAACACTGAAGCTTTCTAT. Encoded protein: CDSSGGPTSMNTEAFY.

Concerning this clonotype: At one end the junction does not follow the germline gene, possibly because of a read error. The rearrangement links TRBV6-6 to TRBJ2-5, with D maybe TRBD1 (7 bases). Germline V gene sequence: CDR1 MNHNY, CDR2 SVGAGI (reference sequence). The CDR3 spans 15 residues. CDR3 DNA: TGTGCCAGCAGTTACAACAGGGGAGGTGTAGAGAGCCAGTACTTC. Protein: CASSYNRGGVESQYF.

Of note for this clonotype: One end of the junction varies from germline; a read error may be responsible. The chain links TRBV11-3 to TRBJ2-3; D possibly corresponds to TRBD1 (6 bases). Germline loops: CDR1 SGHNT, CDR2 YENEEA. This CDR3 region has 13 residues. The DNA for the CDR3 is TGCGCCAGCAGCTTACAGGGAACAGATACGCAGTATTTT. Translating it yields CASSLQGTDTQYF.

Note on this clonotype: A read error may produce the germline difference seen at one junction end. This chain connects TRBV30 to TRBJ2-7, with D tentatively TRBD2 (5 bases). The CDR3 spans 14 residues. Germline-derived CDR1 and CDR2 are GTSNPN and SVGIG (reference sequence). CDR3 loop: CAWSVQLVIYEKYF. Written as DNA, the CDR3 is TGTGCCTGGAGTGTACAACTAGTCATCTACGAGAAGTACTTC.

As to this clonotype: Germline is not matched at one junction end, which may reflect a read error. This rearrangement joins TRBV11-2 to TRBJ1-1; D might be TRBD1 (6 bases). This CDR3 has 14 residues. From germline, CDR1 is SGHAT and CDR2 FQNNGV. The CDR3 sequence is CASSPDRLNTETFF. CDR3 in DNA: TGTGCCAGCAGTCCCGACAGGCTTAACACTGAAACTTTCTTT.